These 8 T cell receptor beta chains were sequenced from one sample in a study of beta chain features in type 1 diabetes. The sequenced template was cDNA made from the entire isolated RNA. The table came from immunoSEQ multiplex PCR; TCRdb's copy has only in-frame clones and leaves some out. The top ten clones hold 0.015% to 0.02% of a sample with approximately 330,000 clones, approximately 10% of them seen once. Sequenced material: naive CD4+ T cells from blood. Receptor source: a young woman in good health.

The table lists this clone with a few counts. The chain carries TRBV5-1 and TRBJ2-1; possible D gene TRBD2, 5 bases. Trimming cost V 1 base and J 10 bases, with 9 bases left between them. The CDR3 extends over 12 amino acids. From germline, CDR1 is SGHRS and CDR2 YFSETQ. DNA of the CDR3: TGCGCCAGCAGCTTGTCGCGGAGGGAGCAGTTCTTC. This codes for CASSLSRREQFF.

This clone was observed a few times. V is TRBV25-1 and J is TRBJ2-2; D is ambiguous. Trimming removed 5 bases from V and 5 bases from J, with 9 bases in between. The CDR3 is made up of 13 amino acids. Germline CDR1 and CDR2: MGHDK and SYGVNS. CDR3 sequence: CASSPDTTGELFF. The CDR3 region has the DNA TGTGCCAGCAGTCCCGACACTACCGGGGAGCTGTTTTTT.

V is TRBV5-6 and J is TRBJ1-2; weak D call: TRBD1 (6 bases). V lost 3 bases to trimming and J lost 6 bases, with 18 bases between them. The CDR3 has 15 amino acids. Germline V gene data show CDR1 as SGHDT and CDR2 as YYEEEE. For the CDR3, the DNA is TGTGCCAGCAGCTCAACAGGGCGTGGAGTAAATGGCTACACCTTC. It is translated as CASSSTGRGVNGYTF. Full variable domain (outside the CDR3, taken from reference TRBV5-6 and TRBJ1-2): DAGVTQSPTHLIKTRGQQVTLRCSPKSGHDTVSWYQQALGQGPQFIFQYYEEEERQRGNFPDRFSGHQFPNYSSELNVNALLLGDSALYLCASSSTGRGVNGYTFGSGTRLTVV.

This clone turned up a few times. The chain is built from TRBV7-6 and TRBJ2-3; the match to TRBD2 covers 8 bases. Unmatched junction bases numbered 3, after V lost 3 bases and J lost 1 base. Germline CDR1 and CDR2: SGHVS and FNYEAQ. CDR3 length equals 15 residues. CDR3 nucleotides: TGTGCCAGCAGCTTCGCGGGAGGCGGCACAGATACGCAGTATTTT. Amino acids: CASSFAGGGTDTQYF.

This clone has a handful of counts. The CDR3 bases are TGTGCCAGCAGCTTTAGCGGGAAGGTAAATGAGCAGTTCTTC. As protein: CASSFSGKVNEQFF. The chain combines TRBV7-2 with TRBJ2-1, with TRBD2 identical over 8 bases. Germline trimming cut 3 bases from V and 7 bases from J; bases unmatched to any gene: 5. Looked up from germline, CDR1 is SGHTA and CDR2 is FQGNSA. This CDR3 spans 14 amino acids.

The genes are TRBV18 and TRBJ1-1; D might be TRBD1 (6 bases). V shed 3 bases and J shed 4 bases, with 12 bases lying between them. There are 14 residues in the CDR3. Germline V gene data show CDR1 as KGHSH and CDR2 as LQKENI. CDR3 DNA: TGTGCCAGCTCACCGGCACAGGGCGTCACTGAAGCTTTCTTT. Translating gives CASSPAQGVTEAFF.

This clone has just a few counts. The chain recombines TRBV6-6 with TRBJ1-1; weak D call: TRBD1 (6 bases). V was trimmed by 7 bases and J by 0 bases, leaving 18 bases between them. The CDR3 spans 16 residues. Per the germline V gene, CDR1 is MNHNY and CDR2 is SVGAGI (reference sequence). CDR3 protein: CASIYTGSGMNTEAFF. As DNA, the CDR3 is TGTGCCAGCATCTACACAGGGAGCGGCATGAACACTGAAGCTTTCTTT.

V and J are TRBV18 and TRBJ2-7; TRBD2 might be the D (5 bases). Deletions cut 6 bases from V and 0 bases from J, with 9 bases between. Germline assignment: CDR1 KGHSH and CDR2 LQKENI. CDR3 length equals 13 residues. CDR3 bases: TGTGCCAGCTCGTCGAGCGGCTCCTACGAGCAGTACTTC. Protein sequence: CASSSSGSYEQYF.